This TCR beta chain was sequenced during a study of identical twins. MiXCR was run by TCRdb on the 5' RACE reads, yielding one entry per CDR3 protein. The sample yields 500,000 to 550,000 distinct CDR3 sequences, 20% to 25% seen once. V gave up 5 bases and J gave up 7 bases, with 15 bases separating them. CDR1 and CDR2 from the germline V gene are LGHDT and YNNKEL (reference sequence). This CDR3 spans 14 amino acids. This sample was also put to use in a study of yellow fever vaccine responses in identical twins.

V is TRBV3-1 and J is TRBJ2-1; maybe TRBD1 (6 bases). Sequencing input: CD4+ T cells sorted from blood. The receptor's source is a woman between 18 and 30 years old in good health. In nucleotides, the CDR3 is TGTGCCAGCAGCATCCGAGGGGGATGGAATGAGCAGTTCTTC. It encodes CASSIRGGWNEQFF.